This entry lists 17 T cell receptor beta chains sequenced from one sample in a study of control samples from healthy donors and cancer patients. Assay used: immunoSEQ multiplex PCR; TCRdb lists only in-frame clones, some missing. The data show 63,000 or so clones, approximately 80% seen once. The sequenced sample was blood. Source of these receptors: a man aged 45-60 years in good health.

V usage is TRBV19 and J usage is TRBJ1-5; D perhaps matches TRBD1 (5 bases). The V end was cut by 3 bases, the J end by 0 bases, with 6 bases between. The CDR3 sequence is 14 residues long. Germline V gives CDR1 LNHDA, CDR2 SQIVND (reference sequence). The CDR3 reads CASSIRVSNQPQHF. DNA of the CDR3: TGTGCCAGTAGTATCAGGGTTAGCAATCAGCCCCAGCATTTT.

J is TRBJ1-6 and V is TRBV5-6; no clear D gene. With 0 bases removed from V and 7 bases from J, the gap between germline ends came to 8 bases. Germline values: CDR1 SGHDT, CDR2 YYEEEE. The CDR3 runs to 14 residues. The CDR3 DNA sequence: TGTGCCAGCAGCTTGGCTCGGACCAATTCACCCCTCCACTTT. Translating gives CASSLARTNSPLHF.

CDR3 DNA sequence: TGTGCCAGCAGACTCCGATCGGTGAACACCGGGGAGCTGTTTTTT. Protein: CASRLRSVNTGELFF. The J gene is TRBJ2-2, the V gene TRBV27, with D uncertain. The V end was cut by 6 bases, the J end by 1 base, with 12 bases between. Germline loops: CDR1 MNHEY, CDR2 SMNVEV (reference sequence). The CDR3 is 15 residues long.

In DNA, the CDR3 is TGCAGCGTTGGGACAGGACCTGGGCCCCAGCATTTT. This codes for CSVGTGPGPQHF. The chain carries TRBV29-1 and TRBJ1-5; 7 bases map to TRBD1. CDR3 length: 12 amino acids. After removal of 4 bases from V and 9 bases from J, the junction contained 6 bases not matched to a gene. Germline CDR1 reads SQVTM; CDR2 reads ANQGSEA.

The CDR3 nucleotides are TGCGCCAGCAGCCAAGTACCACAGGGGGCGGTTTCACCCCTCCACTTT. Translating gives CASSQVPQGAVSPLHF. The V gene is TRBV4-1, the J gene TRBJ1-6; 9 bases are a match to TRBD1. The trim removed 1 base at V and 9 bases at J, leaving 7 bases unmatched. The CDR3 sequence is 16 residues long. CDR1 is MGHRA and CDR2 is YSYEKL in the germline V gene.

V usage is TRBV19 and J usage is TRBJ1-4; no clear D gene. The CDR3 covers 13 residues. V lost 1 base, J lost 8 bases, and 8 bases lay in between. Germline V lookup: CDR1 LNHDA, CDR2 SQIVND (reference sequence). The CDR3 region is CASSIVRREKLFF. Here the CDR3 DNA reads TGTGCCAGTAGTATAGTCCGAAGGGAAAAACTGTTTTTT.

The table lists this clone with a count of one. The chain's CDR3 is CASSFSRIADTQYF. CDR3 in DNA: TGTGCCAGCAGTTTTAGCAGGATCGCAGATACGCAGTATTTT. This chain connects TRBV2 to TRBJ2-3; D gene ambiguous. Trimming removed 5 bases at V and 4 bases at J, with 13 bases between. Germline assignment: CDR1 SNHLY and CDR2 FYNNEI. This CDR3 has 14 amino acids.

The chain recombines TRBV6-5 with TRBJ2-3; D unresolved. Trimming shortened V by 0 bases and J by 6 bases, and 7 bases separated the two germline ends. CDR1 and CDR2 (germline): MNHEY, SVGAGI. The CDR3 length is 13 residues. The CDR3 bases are TGTGCCAGCAGTTACTCCGATCTGGATACGCAGTATTTT. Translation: CASSYSDLDTQYF.

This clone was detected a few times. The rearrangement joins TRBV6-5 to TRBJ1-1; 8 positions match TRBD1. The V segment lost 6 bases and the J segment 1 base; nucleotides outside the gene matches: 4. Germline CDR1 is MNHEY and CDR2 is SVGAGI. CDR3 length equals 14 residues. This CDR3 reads CASRPGGGNTEAFF. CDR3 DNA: TGTGCCAGCAGGCCAGGGGGCGGGAACACTGAAGCTTTCTTT.

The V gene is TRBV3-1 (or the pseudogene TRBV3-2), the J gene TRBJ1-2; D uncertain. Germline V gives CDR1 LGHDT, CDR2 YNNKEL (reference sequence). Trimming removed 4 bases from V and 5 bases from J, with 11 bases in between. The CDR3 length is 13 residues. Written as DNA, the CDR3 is TGTGCCAGCAGCCCAGGAACATTTTATGGCTACACCTTC. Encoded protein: CASSPGTFYGYTF.

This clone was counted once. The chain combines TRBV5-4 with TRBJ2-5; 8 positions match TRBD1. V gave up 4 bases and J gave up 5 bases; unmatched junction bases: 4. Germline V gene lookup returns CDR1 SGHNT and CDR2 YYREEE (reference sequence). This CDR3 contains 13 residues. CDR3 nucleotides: TGTGCCAGCAGCCAGGGGGCCGAGGAGACCCAGTACTTC. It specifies CASSQGAEETQYF.

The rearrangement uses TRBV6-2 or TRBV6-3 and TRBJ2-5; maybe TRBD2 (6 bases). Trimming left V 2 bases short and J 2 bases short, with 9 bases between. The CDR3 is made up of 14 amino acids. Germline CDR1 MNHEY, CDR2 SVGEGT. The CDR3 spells CASSYGGVQETQYF. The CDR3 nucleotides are TGTGCCAGCAGTTACGGCGGGGTACAAGAGACCCAGTACTTC.

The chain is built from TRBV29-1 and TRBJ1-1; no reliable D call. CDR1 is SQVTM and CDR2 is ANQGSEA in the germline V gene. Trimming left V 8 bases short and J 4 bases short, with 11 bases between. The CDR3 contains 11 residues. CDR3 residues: CSSFEGTEAFF. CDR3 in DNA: TGCAGCTCCTTTGAGGGCACTGAAGCTTTCTTT.

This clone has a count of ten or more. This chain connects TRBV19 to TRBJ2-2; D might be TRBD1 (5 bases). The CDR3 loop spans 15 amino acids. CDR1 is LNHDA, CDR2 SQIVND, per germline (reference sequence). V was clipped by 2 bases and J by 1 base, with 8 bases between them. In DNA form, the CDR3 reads TGTGCCAGTAGTATACAAGGACAGAACACCGGGGAGCTGTTTTTT. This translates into CASSIQGQNTGELFF.

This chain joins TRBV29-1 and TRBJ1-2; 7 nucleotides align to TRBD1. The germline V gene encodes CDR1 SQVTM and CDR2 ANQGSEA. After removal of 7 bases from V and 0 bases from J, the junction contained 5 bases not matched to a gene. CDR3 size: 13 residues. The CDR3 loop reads CSASDRTNYGYTF. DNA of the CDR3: TGCAGCGCCTCGGACAGGACTAACTATGGCTACACCTTC.

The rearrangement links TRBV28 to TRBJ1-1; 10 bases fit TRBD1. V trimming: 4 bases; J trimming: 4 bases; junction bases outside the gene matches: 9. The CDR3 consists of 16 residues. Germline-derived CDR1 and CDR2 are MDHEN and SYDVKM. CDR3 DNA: TGTGCCAGCAGTTCCCCGGACAGGGGGAGCCTCACTGAAGCTTTCTTT. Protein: CASSSPDRGSLTEAFF.

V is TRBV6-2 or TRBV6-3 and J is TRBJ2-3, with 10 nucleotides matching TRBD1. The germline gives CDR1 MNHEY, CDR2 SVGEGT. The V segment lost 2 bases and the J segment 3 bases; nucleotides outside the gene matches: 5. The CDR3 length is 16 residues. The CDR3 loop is CASSYRPGQGTDTQYF. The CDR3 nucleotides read TGTGCCAGCAGTTACCGACCGGGACAGGGGACAGATACGCAGTATTTT.